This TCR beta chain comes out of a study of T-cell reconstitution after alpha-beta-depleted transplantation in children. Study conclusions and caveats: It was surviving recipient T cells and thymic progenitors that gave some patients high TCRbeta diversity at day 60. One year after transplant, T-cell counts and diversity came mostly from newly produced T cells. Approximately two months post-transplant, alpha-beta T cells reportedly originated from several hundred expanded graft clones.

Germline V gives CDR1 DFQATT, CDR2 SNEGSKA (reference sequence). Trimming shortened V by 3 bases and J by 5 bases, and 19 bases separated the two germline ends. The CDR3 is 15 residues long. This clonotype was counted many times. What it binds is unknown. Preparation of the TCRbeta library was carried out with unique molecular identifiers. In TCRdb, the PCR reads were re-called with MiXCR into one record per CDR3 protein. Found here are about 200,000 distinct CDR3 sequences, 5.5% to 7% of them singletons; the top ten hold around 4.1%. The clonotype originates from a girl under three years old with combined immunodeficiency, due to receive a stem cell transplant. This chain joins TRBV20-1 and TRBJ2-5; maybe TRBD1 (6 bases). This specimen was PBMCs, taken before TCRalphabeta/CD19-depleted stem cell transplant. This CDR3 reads CSASAGVGVGETQYF. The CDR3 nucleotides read TGCAGTGCTAGCGCAGGGGTGGGCGTTGGGGAGACCCAGTACTTC.